These 25 T cell receptor beta chains originate from one sample sequenced in a study of regulatory T cells in long-lasting Graves disease. Time point in this sample: newly diagnosed GD, antithyroid drugs for less than 3 months. Construction of the TCR library relied on RNA isolated from PBMCs. Construction of the TCR beta libraries employed iRepertoire HTBI primers in conjunction with Arm-PCR of CDR3 regions. From the multiplex PCR reads, TCRdb called clonotypes with MiXCR, one entry per CDR3 protein. The sample records a few hundred thousand distinct CDR3 sequences, roughly a fifth being singletons. Another study also made use of these data, one on T cells in Graves' hyperthyroidism and ophthalmopathy.

The sample in question was peripheral blood mononuclear cells (PBMCs), obtained at new diagnosis, from a patient treated with antithyroid drugs. These receptors originate from a woman in her twenties or thirties with Graves disease.

This clonotype was counted ten times or more. The rearrangement links TRBV28 to TRBJ1-5; no clear D. The V and J ends lost 2 bases and 4 bases respectively, with 9 bases between them. Germline loops: CDR1 MDHEN, CDR2 SYDVKM. The CDR3 extends over 14 amino acids. In DNA, the CDR3 is TGTGCCAGCAGTTTACCTGGCAGTAATCAGCCCCAGCATTTT. Translating it yields CASSLPGSNQPQHF.

The gene calls are TRBV5-4 and TRBJ1-4; possibly TRBD1 for D (5 bases). The V and J ends lost 3 bases and 4 bases respectively, with 7 bases between them. The germline gives CDR1 SGHNT, CDR2 YYREEE (reference sequence). This CDR3 is built from 13 residues. CDR3 in amino acids: CASSSQGNEKLFF. The CDR3 DNA reads as TGTGCCAGCAGCTCCCAGGGTAATGAAAAACTGTTTTTT.

This clonotype was seen at least ten times. The V gene is TRBV2, the J gene TRBJ2-4; D is perhaps TRBD2 (6 bases). V lost 6 bases and J lost 0, with 12 bases in between. The CDR3 consists of 15 residues. Germline loops: CDR1 SNHLY, CDR2 FYNNEI. The CDR3 loop reads CASRGTSSAKNIQYF. CDR3 coding DNA: TGTGCCAGCAGGGGAACTAGCTCAGCCAAAAACATTCAGTACTTC.

This clonotype was detected only a few times. The J gene is TRBJ1-4, the V gene TRBV5-5; D ambiguous. V lost 0 bases and J lost 4, with 13 bases in between. This CDR3 is built from 16 residues. Per the germline V gene, CDR1 is SGHKS and CDR2 is YYEKEE (reference sequence). The CDR3 bases are TGTGCCAGCAGCTTGGAGGGCCGGGGTGGTAATGAAAAACTGTTTTTT. It codes for CASSLEGRGGNEKLFF.

This clonotype was seen at least ten times. The rearrangement joins TRBV6-1 to TRBJ2-1; TRBD1 matches at 9 bases. The V gene end was trimmed by 5 bases and the J gene end by 5 bases; junction bases not matched to a gene: 7. In germline, CDR1 is MNHNS, CDR2 SASEGT. This CDR3 is built from 15 residues. For the CDR3, the DNA is TGTGCCAGCAGTCCCGGGACAGGGACAAACAATGAGCAGTTCTTC. Its protein is CASSPGTGTNNEQFF.

In this sample, this clonotype turned up many times. The J gene is TRBJ1-6, the V gene TRBV20-1, with 7 bases identical to TRBD1. Germline values: CDR1 DFQATT, CDR2 SNEGSKA (reference sequence). CDR3 size: 14 residues. J was trimmed by 0 bases and V by 6 bases; bases with no gene match: 2. CDR3 in DNA: TGCAGTGCCAGGGGGGTCTCCTATAATTCACCCCTCCACTTT. Its translation is CSARGVSYNSPLHF.

This clonotype was recorded at least ten times. Written as DNA, the CDR3 is TGTGCCAGCTCTCGGGACCAAAGTTCACCCCTCCACTTT. This encodes CASSRDQSSPLHF. The rearrangement uses TRBV2 and TRBJ1-6; D may be TRBD1 (5 bases). Germline lookup yields CDR1 SNHLY and CDR2 FYNNEI. Trimming took off 8 bases at V and 9 bases at J, with 14 bases between the two ends. The CDR3 consists of 13 residues.

This clonotype was counted ten times or more. This chain joins TRBV30 and TRBJ2-1; TRBD2 agrees at 8 bases. Looked up from germline, CDR1 is GTSNPN and CDR2 is SVGIG (reference sequence). J was trimmed by 1 base and V by 5 bases; bases with no gene match: 7. CDR3 length: 15 amino acids. CDR3 amino acids: CAWSLAGGSYNEQFF. CDR3 DNA sequence: TGTGCCTGGTCCCTCGCGGGGGGTTCCTACAATGAGCAGTTCTTC.

The chain is built from TRBV20-1 and TRBJ2-3; D remains unclear. Trimming pared 3 bases from V and 2 bases from J, leaving 6 bases between. Looked up from germline, CDR1 is DFQATT and CDR2 is SNEGSKA (reference sequence). This CDR3 comprises 12 residues. DNA of the CDR3: TGCAGTGCTAGTTGGACCACAGATACGCAGTATTTT. Its protein product is CSASWTTDTQYF.

The V call is TRBV11-2, the J call TRBJ1-2; TRBD1 aligns across 8 bases. Germline V gene sequence: CDR1 SGHAT, CDR2 FQNNGV. The trim removed 3 bases at V and 4 bases at J, leaving 7 bases unmatched. CDR3 length: 15 residues. The DNA of the CDR3 is TGTGCCAGCAGCTTTACGGCTGGACAGGGCTATGGCTACACCTTC. Amino acid sequence: CASSFTAGQGYGYTF.

The chain recombines TRBV6-2 or TRBV6-3 with TRBJ2-3, with D possibly TRBD2 on 6 matching bases. The CDR3 length is 15 residues. V was clipped by 5 bases and J by 2 bases, with 14 bases between them. CDR1 is MNHEY, CDR2 SVGEGT, per germline. CDR3 amino acids: CASSTSGGVTDTQYF. For the CDR3, the DNA is TGTGCCAGCAGTACCTCAGGAGGGGTCACAGATACGCAGTATTTT.

The sample holds many counts of this clonotype. The rearrangement joins TRBV2 to TRBJ1-1; D is possibly TRBD1 (5 bases). This CDR3 has 14 amino acids. V lost 9 bases to trimming and J lost 0 bases, with 14 bases between them. CDR1 and CDR2 from the germline V gene are SNHLY and FYNNEI. Here the CDR3 reads CARHLGPMNTEAFF. Here the CDR3 DNA reads TGTGCCAGGCACCTGGGACCCATGAACACTGAAGCTTTCTTT.

V gene TRBV28 combines with J gene TRBJ1-6, with D perhaps TRBD1 (6 bases). The CDR3 is made up of 16 amino acids. The germline V gene has CDR1 MDHEN and CDR2 SYDVKM. The germline V and J ends were trimmed by 4 bases and 9 bases, with 19 bases remaining between them. The CDR3, as DNA: TGTGCCAGCAGTTCCGTCGGTATTGGGGGGCGTTCACCCCTCCACTTT. Amino acids: CASSSVGIGGRSPLHF.

This clonotype came up many times. The CDR3 sequence: CASSPRTGGVDQPQHF. CDR3 nucleotides: TGTGCCAGCAGTCCCAGGACAGGGGGCGTCGATCAGCCCCAGCATTTT. The chain carries TRBV12-3 or TRBV12-4 and TRBJ1-5; TRBD1 matches 11 bases. With V trimmed by 5 bases and J by 5 bases, 8 bases remained unmatched. This CDR3 region has 16 residues.

This clonotype was counted at least ten times. The chain's CDR3 is CASSSGQSVGEQYF. CDR3 in DNA: TGTGCCAGCAGTTCGGGCCAGTCCGTAGGGGAGCAGTACTTC. The gene calls are TRBV28 and TRBJ2-7; unclear D gene. V was shortened by 4 bases and J by 7 bases, with 17 bases between the two germline ends. The V gene's germline CDR1 is MDHEN and CDR2 SYDVKM. The CDR3 extends over 14 amino acids.

This clonotype was seen more than once but under ten times. Since a much larger clone is just one base distant, this may be a read error. CDR3 coding DNA: TGTGCCAGCAGTTTGCCAGGGTCAGAGACTGGAGCTTTCTTT. It yields the protein CASSLPGSETGAFF. V usage is TRBV28 and J usage is TRBJ1-1; tentatively, D is TRBD1 (5 bases). The CDR3 contains 14 residues. The germline gives CDR1 MDHEN, CDR2 SYDVKM.

This clonotype was seen at least ten times. The V and J genes are TRBV2 and TRBJ2-5, with D perhaps matching TRBD1 (5 bases). Germline V gene lookup returns CDR1 SNHLY and CDR2 FYNNEI. The CDR3 totals 13 residues. The ends were cut back, 3 bases at V and 14 bases at J, with 19 bases in the middle. The CDR3 protein is CASSEALQSRGYF. As DNA, the CDR3 is TGTGCCAGCAGTGAGGCCCTACAAAGTAGGGGATACTTC.

This clonotype was picked up many times. This chain uses TRBV27 with TRBJ1-2, with 7 bases that match TRBD1. CDR3 length: 18 residues. Unmatched junction bases numbered 19, after V lost 4 bases and J lost 5 bases. Germline CDR1 MNHEY, CDR2 SMNVEV (reference sequence). This chain's CDR3 is CASSSHRGLEAGGYGYTF. In DNA, the CDR3 is TGTGCCAGCAGTTCTCACAGGGGCCTCGAGGCCGGGGGGTATGGCTACACCTTC.

This sequence joins TRBV4-1 and TRBJ2-1, with TRBD2 as a possible D gene (6 bases). The CDR3 sequence is 18 residues long. With 1 base removed from V and 5 bases from J, the gap between germline ends came to 21 bases. CDR1 MGHRA and CDR2 YSYEKL come from the germline V gene. The CDR3 reads CASSQGSFKSGLNNEQFF. CDR3 bases: TGCGCCAGCAGCCAAGGAAGTTTTAAGAGCGGGCTCAACAATGAGCAGTTCTTC.

This clonotype was recorded many times. The chain is built from TRBV12-3 or TRBV12-4 and TRBJ2-1, with D uncertain. This CDR3 has 11 residues. The V and J ends lost 6 bases and 0 bases respectively, with 0 bases between them. CDR3 DNA sequence: TGTGCCAGCAGCTCCTACAATGAGCAGTTCTTC. Translation gives CASSSYNEQFF.

The chain uses TRBV20-1 and TRBJ2-1, with D possibly TRBD1 on 6 matching bases. Per germline, CDR1 DFQATT and CDR2 SNEGSKA (reference sequence). With 3 bases removed from V and 7 bases from J, the gap between germline ends came to 13 bases. The CDR3 is made up of 13 amino acids. CDR3 sequence (DNA): TGCAGTGCTAGGGGCCAGGGGTGGAATGAGCAGTTCTTC. Its protein product is CSARGQGWNEQFF.

This clonotype was seen many times. The V and J genes are TRBV3-1 and TRBJ1-4; D uncertain. V lost 2 bases to trimming and J lost 5 bases, with 9 bases between them. CDR1 LGHDT and CDR2 YNNKEL come from the germline V gene (reference sequence). This CDR3 region has 14 residues. CDR3 in amino acids: CASSQTENNEKLFF. CDR3 bases: TGTGCCAGCAGCCAAACAGAAAACAATGAAAAACTGTTTTTT.

This clonotype was detected ten times or more. The gene calls are TRBV6-1 and TRBJ1-5; no firm D call. V lost 6 bases and J lost 6, with 15 bases in between. Germline assignment: CDR1 MNHNS and CDR2 SASEGT. The CDR3 sequence is 14 residues long. The CDR3 spells CASSFKDGGQPQHF. The CDR3 bases are TGTGCCAGCAGCTTTAAAGATGGAGGTCAGCCCCAGCATTTT.

This clonotype was counted at least ten times. The chain uses TRBV7-3 and TRBJ1-2; D perhaps matches TRBD1 (5 bases). V was clipped by 4 bases and J by 7 bases, with 10 bases between them. CDR3 size: 12 residues. Germline loops: CDR1 SGHTA, CDR2 FQGTGA. CDR3 coding DNA: TGTGCCAGCAGCTCGGGACCTGGTGGCTACACCTTC. This sequence encodes CASSSGPGGYTF.

The J gene is TRBJ1-5, the V gene TRBV20-1; D gene uncertain. The V and J ends lost 5 bases and 6 bases respectively, with 17 bases between them. The CDR3 sequence is 14 residues long. Per germline, CDR1 DFQATT and CDR2 SNEGSKA (reference sequence). The CDR3 spells CSAYLGWEAQPQHF. The CDR3 region has the DNA TGCAGTGCTTATTTAGGGTGGGAGGCTCAGCCCCAGCATTTT.